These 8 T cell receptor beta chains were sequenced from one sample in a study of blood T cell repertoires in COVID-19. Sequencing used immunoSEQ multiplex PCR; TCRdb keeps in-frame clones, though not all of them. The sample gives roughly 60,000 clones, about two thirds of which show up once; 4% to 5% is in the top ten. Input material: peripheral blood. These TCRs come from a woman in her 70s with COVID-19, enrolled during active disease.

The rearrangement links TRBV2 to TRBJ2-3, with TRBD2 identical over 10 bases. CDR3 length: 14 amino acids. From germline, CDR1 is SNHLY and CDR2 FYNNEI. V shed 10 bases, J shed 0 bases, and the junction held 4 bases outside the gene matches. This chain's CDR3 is CATQTSGSTDTQYF. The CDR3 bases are TGTGCCACTCAGACTAGCGGGAGCACAGATACGCAGTATTTT.

CDR3: CASSERWEGNEQFF. As DNA, the CDR3 is TGTGCCAGCAGTGAACGGTGGGAGGGCAATGAGCAGTTCTTC. The chain uses TRBV25-1 and TRBJ2-1, with 7 bases aligning to TRBD2. With V trimmed by 2 bases and J by 6 bases, 4 bases remained unmatched. Germline lookup yields CDR1 MGHDK and CDR2 SYGVNS. This CDR3 has 14 residues.

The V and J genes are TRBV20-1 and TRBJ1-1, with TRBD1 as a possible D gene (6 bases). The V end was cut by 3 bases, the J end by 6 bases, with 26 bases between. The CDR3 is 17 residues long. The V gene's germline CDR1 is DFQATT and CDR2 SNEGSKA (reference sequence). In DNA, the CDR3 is TGCAGTGCTAGTTCGTTACAGGGCGTACGACAAGGCGCTGAAGCTTTCTTT. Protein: CSASSLQGVRQGAEAFF.

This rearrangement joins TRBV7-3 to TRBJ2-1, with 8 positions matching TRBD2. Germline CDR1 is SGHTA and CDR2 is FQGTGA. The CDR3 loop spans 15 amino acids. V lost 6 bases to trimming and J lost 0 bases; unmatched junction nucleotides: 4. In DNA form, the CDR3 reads TGTGCCAGCAGTTCACTAGCGGTCTCCTACAATGAGCAGTTCTTC. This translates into CASSSLAVSYNEQFF.

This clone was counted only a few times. The CDR3 here is CASSLTGSMNTEAFF. CDR3 bases: TGCGCCAGCAGCTTGACAGGGAGCATGAACACTGAAGCTTTCTTT. This rearrangement joins TRBV4-1 to TRBJ1-1; TRBD1 agrees at 7 bases. V shed 5 bases, J shed 0 bases, and the junction held 6 bases outside the gene matches. CDR3 length: 15 amino acids. Germline V gives CDR1 MGHRA, CDR2 YSYEKL.

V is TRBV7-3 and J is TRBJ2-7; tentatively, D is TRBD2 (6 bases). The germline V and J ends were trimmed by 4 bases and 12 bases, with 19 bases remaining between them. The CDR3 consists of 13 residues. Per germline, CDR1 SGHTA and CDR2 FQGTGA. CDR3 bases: TGTGCCAGCAGCTCCTGGGACCTCGGGAGAGGGTACGTC. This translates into CASSSWDLGRGYV.

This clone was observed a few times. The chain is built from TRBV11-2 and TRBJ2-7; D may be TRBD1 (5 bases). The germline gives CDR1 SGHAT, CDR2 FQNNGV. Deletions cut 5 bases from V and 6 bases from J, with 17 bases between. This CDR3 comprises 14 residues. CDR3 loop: CASSSLADTSEQYF. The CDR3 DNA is TGTGCCAGCAGCAGTCTCGCGGACACATCCGAGCAGTACTTC.

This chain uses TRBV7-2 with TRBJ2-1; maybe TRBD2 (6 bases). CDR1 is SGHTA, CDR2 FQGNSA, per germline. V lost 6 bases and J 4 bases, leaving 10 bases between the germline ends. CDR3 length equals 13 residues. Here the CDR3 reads CASRTGEYNEQFF. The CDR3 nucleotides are TGTGCCAGCAGAACGGGAGAATACAATGAGCAGTTCTTC.